A selection of T cell receptor beta chains follows, all from one sample in a study of blood T cells in healthy people across ages. MiXCR, applied by TCRdb to the 5' RACE reads, yields one record per CDR3 protein. The repertoire includes roughly 830,000 distinct CDR3 sequences, around 62% of them detected once, and 28% sits in the top ten. Input material: blood. These receptors were taken from a man aged 25-40 years in good health. Both conserved end residues are part of each CDR3. A D gene is named only where the DNA matches it firmly. Expanded clones are given a class, and other clones once, few, many or no size at all.

TRBV7-4	TRBJ2-1	NA	NA	TGTGCCAGCAACTCAAATCGGTCCTACAATGAGCAGTTCTTC	CASNSNRSYNEQFF
TRBV12-3/TRBV12-4	TRBJ2-7	NA	NA	TGTGCCAGCAGTTTTGATCTAGAGGCCAACGAGCAGTACTTC	CASSFDLEANEQYF
TRBV5-5	TRBJ1-6	NA	NA	TGTGCCAGCAGCTTCGGAGACAGGTTAAATTCACCCCTCCACTTT	CASSFGDRLNSPLHF
TRBV20-1	TRBJ2-3	once	NA	TGCAGCGCGAGTCTTCCAGATACGCAGTATTTT	CSASLPDTQYF
TRBV7-2	TRBJ2-7	few	NA	TGTGCCAGCAGTTTAGGAGGAGGGGGCCCCTACGAGCAGTACTTC	CASSLGGGGPYEQYF
TRBV20-1	TRBJ2-1	NA	TRBD2	TGCAGTGCTAGATCCACGGGACTAGCGGGGCCCAGCTCCTACAATGAGCAGTTCTTC	CSARSTGLAGPSSYNEQFF
TRBV6-2/TRBV6-3	TRBJ1-1	NA	NA	TGTACCAGCAGCAAGACAGAGGCGGGTGAAGCTTTCTTT	CTSSKTEAGEAFF
TRBV7-9	TRBJ2-6	once	NA	TGTGCCAGCAGCACCGGGGTAGGGGCCAACGTCCTGACTTTC	CASSTGVGANVLTF
TRBV7-3	TRBJ1-1	NA	TRBD1	TGTGCCAGCAGCTTTATCAGGGGGGTAATGAACACTGAAGCTTTCTTT	CASSFIRGVMNTEAFF
TRBV3-1	TRBJ2-1	NA	TRBD2	TGTGCCAGCAGCGGGACCCTAGCGGGGGGGCGGAATGAGCAGTTCTTC	CASSGTLAGGRNEQFF
TRBV3-1	TRBJ2-6	NA	TRBD1	TGTGCCAGCAGCGACGACAGGGGAATGCCCTCTGGGGCCAACGTCCTGACTTTC	CASSDDRGMPSGANVLTF
TRBV7-3	TRBJ2-3	few	NA	TGTGCCAGCAGCCCGCTAGAGTCGGGCCCCAGCACAGATACGCAGTATTTT	CASSPLESGPSTDTQYF
TRBV6-5	TRBJ2-7	NA	NA	TGTGCCAGCAGTACACGGACACTCACCTACGAGCAGTACTTC	CASSTRTLTYEQYF
TRBV21-1	TRBJ2-4	once	NA	TGTGCCAGCAGCGGGGTAGAGGGGATCAACATTCAGTACTTC	CASSGVEGINIQYF
TRBV4-2	TRBJ1-1	NA	NA	TGTGCCAGCAGCCAAGTTGGCAGGGATGGCACTGAAGCTTTCTTT	CASSQVGRDGTEAFF
TRBV29-1	TRBJ2-1	NA	NA	TGCAGCGTAGAATCCCGGGAGTCCCAGCAGTTCTTC	CSVESRESQQFF
TRBV12-3/TRBV12-4	TRBJ2-5	NA	NA	TGTGCCAGCAGTTTGAGTCAGGTCCAAGAGACCCAGTACTTC	CASSLSQVQETQYF
TRBV7-2	TRBJ2-7	NA	NA	TGTGCCAGCAGCCCCGACAGGACGGAGTACTTC	CASSPDRTEYF
TRBV27	TRBJ1-2	NA	NA	TGTGCCAGCAGTTTCGCAGGGACGGGCGGCTACACCTTC	CASSFAGTGGYTF
TRBV7-9	TRBJ1-2	NA	TRBD1	TGTGCCAGCAGCCAGACAGGGGGCTCACCCTATGGCTACACCTTC	CASSQTGGSPYGYTF
TRBV4-3	TRBJ2-7	few	NA	TGCGCCAGCAGCCCGGCAAAGGAGGGCGTCTCCTACGAGCAGTACTTC	CASSPAKEGVSYEQYF
TRBV4-1	TRBJ2-6	NA	NA	TGCGCCAGCAGCCAAGAGCCGGGGGCCTCTGGGGCCAACGTCCTGACTTTC	CASSQEPGASGANVLTF
TRBV20-1	TRBJ2-5	NA	TRBD1	TGCAGTGCTAGGATAACAGGGGGGCAGGAGACCCAGTACTTC	CSARITGGQETQYF
TRBV27	TRBJ2-7	NA	NA	TGTGCCAGCAGTTTATCGGGCGGGTTTACCTACGAGCAGTACTTC	CASSLSGGFTYEQYF
TRBV13	TRBJ2-5	NA	NA	TGTGCCAGCAGCAGTCAGGGGACACGCCAAGAGACCCAGTACTTC	CASSSQGTRQETQYF
TRBV3-1	TRBJ2-7	NA	NA	TGTGCCAGCGGCCCCCGCCGGGCAGGGAGCTCCTACGAGCAGTACTTC	CASGPRRAGSSYEQYF
TRBV20-1	TRBJ2-3	NA	TRBD1	TGCAGCACACTCAGGGGGAGCACAGATACGCAGTATTTT	CSTLRGSTDTQYF
TRBV4-2	TRBJ2-1	NA	NA	TGTGCCAGCAGCCCCTCCAGTCAGACGGAGAAGAATGAGCAGTTCTTC	CASSPSSQTEKNEQFF
TRBV11-3	TRBJ2-1	few	TRBD2	TGTGCCAGCAGCTCCGGAACTAGCGGGGGGCTCGATGAGCAGTTCTTC	CASSSGTSGGLDEQFF
TRBV5-1	TRBJ2-1	NA	TRBD2	TGCGCCAGCAGCTTAGGCAGGACTAGCGGCTCCTACAATGAGCAGTTCTTC	CASSLGRTSGSYNEQFF
TRBV6-2/TRBV6-3	TRBJ2-4	NA	NA	TGTGCCAGCAGTTCCCCCGGCAGGGCGTCCTACGAGCGGTACTTC	CASSSPGRASYERYF
TRBV6-2/TRBV6-3	TRBJ1-2	NA	NA	TGTGCCAGCAGTCCAGACAGTAGGAATGGCTACACCTTC	CASSPDSRNGYTF
TRBV10-3	TRBJ2-7	NA	NA	TGTGCCATCAGCGAGTCCGGTCCTTGGGGCGAGCAGTACTTC	CAISESGPWGEQYF